This T cell receptor beta chain originates from a study of early T cells in non-severe SARS-CoV-2 infection. In its sample, this clonotype was seen many times. MiXCR was run by TCRdb on the 5' RACE reads, yielding one entry per CDR3 protein. Among about 50,000 distinct CDR3 sequences listed, about a tenth were seen once. This CDR3 is built from 14 residues. Germline CDR1 is MDHEN and CDR2 is SYDVKM. Trimming left V 4 bases short and J 5 bases short, with 11 bases between. Sequenced: whole blood. The chain has TRBV28 and TRBJ1-4; perhaps TRBD1 as D (5 bases). This receptor was obtained from an adult who was a healthcare worker with PCR-confirmed SARS-CoV-2 infection or an uninfected control (not recorded which). Written as DNA, the CDR3 is TGTGCCAGCAGTTCCGAGACAGAAAATGAAAAACTGTTTTTT. It codes for CASSSETENEKLFF.